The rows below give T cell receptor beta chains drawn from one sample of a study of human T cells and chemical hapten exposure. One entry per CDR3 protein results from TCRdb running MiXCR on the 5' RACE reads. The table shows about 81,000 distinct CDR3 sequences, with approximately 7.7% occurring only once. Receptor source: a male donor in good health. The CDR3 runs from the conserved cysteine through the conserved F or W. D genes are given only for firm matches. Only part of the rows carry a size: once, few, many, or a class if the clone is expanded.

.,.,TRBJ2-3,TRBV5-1,CASSRQSTDTQYF,TGCGCCAGCAGTCGACAGTCCACAGATACGCAGTATTTT
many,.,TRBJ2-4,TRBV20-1,CSGRELGNIQYF,TGCAGTGGTAGGGAGTTAGGAAACATTCAGTACTTC
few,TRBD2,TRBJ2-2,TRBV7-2,CASPLDSGRNTGELFF,TGTGCCAGTCCCCTTGATAGCGGGAGAAACACCGGGGAGCTGTTTTTT
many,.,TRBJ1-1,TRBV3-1,CASSQRGGENTEAFF,TGTGCCAGCAGCCAAAGGGGAGGAGAAAACACTGAAGCTTTCTTT
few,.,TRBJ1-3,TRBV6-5,CASSYLSGNSGNTIYF,TGTGCCAGCAGTTATCTAAGTGGAAACTCTGGAAACACCATATATTTT
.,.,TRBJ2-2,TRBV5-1,CASSLGSITGELFF,TGCGCCAGCAGCTTGGGGAGCATCACCGGGGAGCTGTTTTTT
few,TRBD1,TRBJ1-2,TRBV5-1,CASSLAGTGGGYTF,TGCGCCAGCAGCTTGGCCGGGACAGGGGGCGGCTACACCTTC
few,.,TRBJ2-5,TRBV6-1,CASSLASSWYQETQYF,TGTGCCAGCAGCCTAGCGAGTTCTTGGTACCAAGAGACCCAGTACTTC
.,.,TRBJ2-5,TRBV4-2,CASSQDLGPEETQYF,TGTGCCAGCAGCCAAGATCTCGGCCCCGAAGAGACCCAGTACTTC
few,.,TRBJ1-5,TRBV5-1,CASSPPSGETPGNQPQHF,TGCGCCAGCAGCCCCCCGTCGGGGGAAACTCCGGGCAATCAGCCCCAGCATTTT
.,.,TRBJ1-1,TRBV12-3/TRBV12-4,CASSSPDRPITEAFF,TGTGCCAGCAGTTCACCGGACAGACCAATAACTGAAGCTTTCTTT
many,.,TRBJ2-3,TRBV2,CASSGVANTQYF,TGTGCCAGCAGTGGAGTGGCAAATACGCAGTATTTT
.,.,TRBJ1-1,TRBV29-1,CSVESAGEGTEAFF,TGCAGCGTTGAGTCGGCCGGGGAGGGCACTGAAGCTTTCTTT
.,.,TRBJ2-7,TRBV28,CASSLLPVGVYEQYF,TGTGCCAGCAGTTTGCTCCCCGTTGGGGTCTACGAGCAGTACTTC
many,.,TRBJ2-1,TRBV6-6,CASSPSGTAFDEQFF,TGTGCCAGCAGCCCCAGCGGGACAGCTTTCGATGAGCAGTTCTTC
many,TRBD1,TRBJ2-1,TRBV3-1,CASSHRGGFDRDSYNEQFF,TGTGCCAGCAGCCACCGAGGGGGATTTGACAGGGACTCCTACAATGAGCAGTTCTTC
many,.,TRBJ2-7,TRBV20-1,CSASSGKVSYEQYF,TGCAGTGCTAGTTCGGGTAAGGTCTCCTACGAGCAGTACTTC
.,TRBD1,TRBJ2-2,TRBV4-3,CASSQERDSPNTGELFF,TGCGCCAGCAGCCAAGAGAGGGACAGTCCGAACACCGGGGAGCTGTTTTTT
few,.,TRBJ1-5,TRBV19,CASSSPVGGKGGLAQHF,TGTGCCAGTAGTTCTCCCGTTGGAGGGAAGGGCGGTTTGGCCCAGCATTTT
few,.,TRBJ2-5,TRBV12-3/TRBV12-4,CASSLGGGAKVTQYF,TGTGCCAGCAGTTTAGGTGGTGGAGCCAAGGTTACCCAGTACTTC
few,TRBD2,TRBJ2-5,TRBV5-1,CASSLSATSGEETQYF,TGCGCCAGCAGCTTGTCAGCGACTAGCGGGGAGGAGACCCAGTACTTC
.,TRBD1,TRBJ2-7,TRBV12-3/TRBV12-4,CASSRQGAPGEQYF,TGTGCCAGCAGTAGACAGGGGGCGCCGGGGGAGCAGTACTTC
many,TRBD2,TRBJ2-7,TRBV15,CATSRDRAGGYEQYF,TGTGCCACCAGCAGAGATCGCGCGGGAGGCTACGAGCAGTACTTC
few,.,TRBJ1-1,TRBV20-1,CSAPQGARSAEAFF,TGCAGTGCTCCCCAAGGGGCCCGGAGCGCTGAAGCTTTCTTT
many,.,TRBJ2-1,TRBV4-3,CASSQDLRQYNEQFF,TGCGCCAGCAGCCAAGATCTTCGGCAGTACAATGAGCAGTTCTTC
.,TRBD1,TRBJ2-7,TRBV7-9,CASSLAWDSYEQYF,TGTGCCAGCAGCTTAGCGTGGGACAGCTACGAGCAGTACTTC
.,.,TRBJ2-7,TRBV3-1,CASSPPARYEQYF,TGTGCCAGCAGCCCACCGGCGCGCTACGAGCAGTACTTC
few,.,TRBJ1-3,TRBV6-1,CASSVTGQSSGNTIYF,TGTGCCAGCAGTGTGACGGGACAAAGCTCTGGAAACACCATATATTTT
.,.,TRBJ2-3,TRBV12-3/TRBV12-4,CASSPKEGVSTDTQYF,TGTGCCAGCAGCCCAAAGGAGGGGGTGAGCACAGATACGCAGTATTTT
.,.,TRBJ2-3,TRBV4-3,CASSQRGSGPDTQYF,TGCGCCAGCAGCCAACGGGGGTCGGGCCCAGATACGCAGTATTTT
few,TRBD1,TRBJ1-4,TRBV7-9,CASSPSKGQLEKLFF,TGTGCCAGCAGCCCTTCAAAGGGACAGCTTGAAAAACTGTTTTTT
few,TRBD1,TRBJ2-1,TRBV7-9,CASSKRAGTGPYNEQFF,TGTGCCAGCAGCAAGAGAGCCGGGACAGGTCCCTACAATGAGCAGTTCTTC
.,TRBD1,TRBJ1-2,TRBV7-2,CASSLRGTGDYGYTF,TGTGCCAGCAGCTTAAGGGGGACAGGGGACTATGGCTACACCTTC
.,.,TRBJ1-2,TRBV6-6,CAAQGTDGYTF,TGTGCAGCTCAGGGGACGGATGGCTACACCTTC
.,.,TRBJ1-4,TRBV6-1,CASSEEEGDAFSTNEKLFF,TGTGCCAGCAGTGAAGAGGAAGGGGACGCGTTTTCAACTAATGAAAAACTGTTTTTT
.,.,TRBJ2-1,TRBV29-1,CSVEEGQGIYNEQFF,TGCAGCGTTGAGGAAGGGCAGGGGATTTACAATGAGCAGTTCTTC
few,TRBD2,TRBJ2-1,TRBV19,CASSIYSGGLNEQFF,TGTGCCAGTAGTATATACTCGGGGGGTCTAAATGAGCAGTTCTTC
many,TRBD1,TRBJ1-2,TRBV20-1,CSAHRTGQGGYGYTF,TGCAGTGCACACCGGACAGGGCAGGGGGGCTATGGCTACACCTTC
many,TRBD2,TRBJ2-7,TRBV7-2,CASSSQRGETYEQYF,TGTGCCAGCAGCTCCCAGCGGGGGGAAACCTACGAGCAGTACTTC
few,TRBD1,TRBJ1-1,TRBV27,CASHGTGLTEAFF,TGTGCCAGCCACGGGACAGGGTTGACTGAAGCTTTCTTT
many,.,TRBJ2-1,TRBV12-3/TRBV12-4,CASSLAGSLSYNEQFF,TGTGCCAGCAGTTTAGCGGGTAGCCTCTCCTACAATGAGCAGTTCTTC
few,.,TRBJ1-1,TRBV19,CASTGEWINTEAFF,TGTGCCAGTACGGGGGAATGGATTAACACTGAAGCTTTCTTT
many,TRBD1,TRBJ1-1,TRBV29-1,CSQRTGLNTEAFF,TGCAGCCAGCGGACAGGCTTGAACACTGAAGCTTTCTTT
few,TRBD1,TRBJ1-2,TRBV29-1,CSVVKGAAEVYGYTF,TGCAGCGTTGTTAAGGGGGCCGCCGAGGTTTACGGCTACACCTTC
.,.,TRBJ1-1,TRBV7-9,CASTNMEARAEAFF,TGTGCCAGCACCAACATGGAAGCGCGGGCTGAAGCTTTCTTT
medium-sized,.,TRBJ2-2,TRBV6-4,CASSDRDTGELFF,TGTGCCAGCAGTGACAGGGACACCGGGGAGCTGTTTTTT
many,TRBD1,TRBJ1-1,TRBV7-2,CASSYRQGDTEAFF,TGTGCCAGCAGCTACAGACAGGGAGACACTGAAGCTTTCTTT
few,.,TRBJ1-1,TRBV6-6,CASSSRRVGVQLEAFF,TGTGCCAGCAGTTCTCGACGAGTCGGGGTTCAGCTAGAAGCTTTCTTT
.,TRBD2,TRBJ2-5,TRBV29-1,CSVGRGTSGGETQYF,TGCAGCGTTGGGCGTGGGACTAGCGGAGGGGAGACCCAGTACTTC